This entry lists 9 T cell receptor beta chains sequenced from one sample in a study of shared clonotypes between healthy human individuals. Generated by immunoSEQ multiplex PCR, the TCRdb table keeps only in-frame clones and is missing some. The sample has a few million clones, over 90% seen once. Input material: naive CD4+ T cells from PBMCs. Sample subset: CD45RA+ positively selected. These receptors all come from a man aged 18 to 29 in good health. Some clones in this sample may be carry-over from other donors' samples.

This clone was counted only a few times. The gene calls are TRBV19 and TRBJ1-5; tentatively, D is TRBD1 (6 bases). Germline lookup yields CDR1 LNHDA and CDR2 SQIVND (reference sequence). V lost 1 base and J 5 bases, leaving 12 bases between the germline ends. CDR3 length: 15 amino acids. Here the CDR3 DNA reads TGTGCCAGTAGTATAGGGAACAGGGTTGATCAGCCCCAGCATTTT. Translation gives CASSIGNRVDQPQHF.

The rearrangement joins TRBV7-3 to TRBJ2-7; TRBD1 is a possible D gene (6 bases). V lost 5 bases and J 5 bases, leaving 13 bases between the germline ends. Per germline, CDR1 SGHTA and CDR2 FQGTGA. The CDR3 spans 13 residues. In DNA form, the CDR3 reads TGTGCCAGCAGCCACACCCCAGGGGACGAGCAGTACTTC. This gives the protein CASSHTPGDEQYF.

A remark on this clone: Other nucleotide sequences in the sample specify the same CDR3. J is TRBJ1-1 and V is TRBV7-3; D is unresolved. This CDR3 comprises 13 residues. Trimming stripped 3 bases from V and 0 bases from J, with 5 bases between. In germline, CDR1 is SGHTA, CDR2 FQGTGA. The CDR3 loop reads CASSFTVNTEAFF. CDR3 bases: TGTGCCAGCAGCTTTACAGTGAACACTGAAGCTTTCTTT.

The rearrangement uses TRBV4-1 and TRBJ2-1, with 12 nucleotides matching TRBD2. CDR3 length equals 16 residues. CDR1 MGHRA and CDR2 YSYEKL come from the germline V gene. Unmatched junction bases numbered 11, after V lost 5 bases and J lost 9 bases. CDR3 sequence: CASSATRTSGMREQFF. CDR3 nucleotide sequence: TGCGCCAGCAGCGCGACACGGACTAGCGGGATGCGTGAGCAGTTCTTC.

V is TRBV4-3 and J is TRBJ2-3, with 8 nucleotides matching TRBD1. The CDR3 contains 18 residues. The junction had 11 bases not matched to a gene; V was cut back by 0 bases and J by 3 bases. From germline, CDR1 is LGHNA and CDR2 YSLEER. This CDR3 reads CASSQEIGQGAWTDTQYF. For the CDR3, the DNA is TGCGCCAGCAGCCAAGAGATCGGGCAGGGGGCTTGGACAGATACGCAGTATTTT.

Regarding this clone: The same CDR3 arises from other DNA sequences in this sample as well. This chain connects TRBV7-3 to TRBJ1-1; no firm D call. V was shortened by 5 bases and J by 1 base, with 8 bases between the two germline ends. Germline CDR1 and CDR2: SGHTA and FQGTGA. There are 13 residues in the CDR3. CDR3 sequence reads: CASSLLPNTEAFF. CDR3 in DNA: TGTGCCAGCAGCCTACTACCGAACACTGAAGCTTTCTTT.

This chain uses TRBV18 with TRBJ2-3, with unresolved D. Trimming removed 5 bases at V and 0 bases at J, with 18 bases between. The CDR3 covers 17 residues. Germline assignment: CDR1 KGHSH and CDR2 LQKENI. The CDR3 reads CASSTLPGSPSTDTQYF. The CDR3 DNA reads as TGTGCCAGCTCAACACTACCGGGCTCACCTAGCACAGATACGCAGTATTTT.

V usage is TRBV11-1 and J usage is TRBJ2-3; 7 bases map to TRBD2. This CDR3 is 14 amino acids long. With 5 bases clipped from V and 4 bases from J, the junction kept 6 bases outside the gene matches. Germline V gene lookup returns CDR1 SGHAT and CDR2 FQDESV (reference sequence). The CDR3 DNA follows: TGTGCCAGCAGCCTAACTAGCGTGTCAGATACGCAGTATTTT. Encoded protein: CASSLTSVSDTQYF.

The V call is TRBV5-1, the J call TRBJ2-1; 8 nucleotides align to TRBD2. Germline values: CDR1 SGHRS, CDR2 YFSETQ. CDR3 length: 15 residues. Trimming at V came to 7 bases and at J to 2 bases, leaving 8 bases not matched to a gene. CDR3 bases: TGCGCCAGCTCACCTAGCGGGCCTCCCTACAATGAGCAGTTCTTC. As protein: CASSPSGPPYNEQFF.